A selection of T cell receptor beta chains follows, all from one sample in a study of blood T cell repertoires in COVID-19. Sequencing was performed with immunoSEQ multiplex PCR; in TCRdb, only in-frame clones are kept and a portion is missing. Of 200,000 to 300,000 clones in the sample, about 90% were seen once. The sequencing input was peripheral blood. The receptors originated from a person under 30 with COVID-19, enrolled during active disease. CDR3s include the opening cysteine and the closing phenylalanine or tryptophan. D genes are given only for firm matches. Size is omitted from some rows. Given values are once, few, many or a class for expanded clones.

TRBV3-1/TRBV3-2	NA	TRBJ2-4	NA	TGTGCCAGCAGCCAAGATTGGCAGGGATCCATTCAGTACTTC	CASSQDWQGSIQYF
TRBV11-2	NA	TRBJ1-4	once	TGTGCCAGCAGCCCCCCTGGGGGGAGTAATGAAAAACTGTTTTTT	CASSPPGGSNEKLFF
TRBV11-3	TRBD1	TRBJ2-7	NA	TGTGCCAGCAGCTCCCGGGACAGCCCCTACGAGCAGTACTTC	CASSSRDSPYEQYF
TRBV10-1	TRBD1	TRBJ1-4	NA	TGCGCCAGCAGTCGGGTTAGGGGACAGATACAAAAAACTGTTTTT	CASSRVRGQIQKTVF
TRBV14	NA	TRBJ1-1	NA	TGTGCCAGCAGCGAAAGGGGGTTTTTCACTGAAGCTTTCTTT	CASSERGFFTEAFF
TRBV19	NA	TRBJ1-1	NA	TGTGCCAGCACTCTAGTTAGGGGAAGCCAAGCTTTCTTT	CASTLVRGSQAFF
TRBV4-1	NA	TRBJ2-3	NA	TGCGCCAGCAGCCAAGTTCTCACAGATACGCAGTATTTT	CASSQVLTDTQYF
TRBV5-4	NA	TRBJ1-3	NA	TGTGCCAGCAGCTTGGTGGGAGACTCTGGAAACACCATATATTTT	CASSLVGDSGNTIYF
TRBV12-3/TRBV12-4	NA	TRBJ1-2	NA	TGTGCCAGCAGTTCAGGGCGGGGCTATGGCTACACCTTC	CASSSGRGYGYTF
TRBV9	NA	TRBJ2-1	NA	TGTGCCAGCAGCGTAATAGAGGTTGATGAGCAGTTCTTC	CASSVIEVDEQFF
TRBV18	TRBD2	TRBJ2-1	NA	TGTGCCAGCTCACCGCTGACTAGCGGGAGTTCCCATGAGCAGTTCTTC	CASSPLTSGSSHEQFF
TRBV19	TRBD2	TRBJ2-5	NA	TGTGCCAGTAGTATAGGGACTAGCGGGAGAGAGACCCAGTACTTC	CASSIGTSGRETQYF
TRBV12-3/TRBV12-4	NA	TRBJ1-2	few	TGTGCCAGCAGCAACAGGGTGCCCTATGGCTACACCTTC	CASSNRVPYGYTF
TRBV7-9	NA	TRBJ2-4	NA	TGTGCCAGCAGCTTGGCGAGGGACATTCAGTACTTC	CASSLARDIQYF
TRBV6-2/TRBV6-3	TRBD2	TRBJ2-3	NA	TGTGCCAGCAGCCCTCCGGGACTAGCGGGAGCAGATACGCAGTATTTT	CASSPPGLAGADTQYF
TRBV5-1	NA	TRBJ2-2	NA	TGCGCCAGCAGCTCTGAGGGCATCGGGGAGCTGTTTTTT	CASSSEGIGELFF
TRBV5-4	TRBD2	TRBJ2-5	once	TGTGCCAGCAGCGAAGGAGGCGGGAGGGCGCAAGAGACCCAGTACTTC	CASSEGGGRAQETQYF
TRBV18	TRBD2	TRBJ2-1	NA	TGTGCCAGCTCACCCTGGGGGGGAGATGAGCAGTTCTTC	CASSPWGGDEQFF
TRBV3-1/TRBV3-2	NA	TRBJ1-5	NA	TGTGCCAGCAGCCAAGATCGCCAGCGTAATCAGCCCCAGCATTTT	CASSQDRQRNQPQHF
TRBV27	NA	TRBJ2-5	NA	TGTGCCAGCAGCCCTCGACAGAGGGAGACCCAGTACTTC	CASSPRQRETQYF
TRBV7-9	TRBD2	TRBJ2-5	NA	TGTGCCAGCAGCAAAATAGCGGGCCCAGGGACCCAGTACTTC	CASSKIAGPGTQYF
TRBV19	TRBD2	TRBJ2-1	NA	TGTGCCAGTGCTAGCGGGTCCTCCCTCTACTCCTACAATGAGCAGTTCTTC	CASASGSSLYSYNEQFF
TRBV7-9	NA	TRBJ2-5	NA	TGTGCCAGCAGCTTAGGGTTGGGGCAGGGGACCCAGTACTTC	CASSLGLGQGTQYF
TRBV5-1	TRBD1	TRBJ1-2	NA	TGCGCCAGCAGCTTGAAGGCAGGGGGCGATGGAGGCTACACCTTC	CASSLKAGGDGGYTF
TRBV7-2	TRBD1	TRBJ1-6	NA	TGTGCCAGCAGCCCAGGGGGGAGCTCACCCCTCCACTTT	CASSPGGSSPLHF
TRBV6-5	NA	TRBJ2-7	once	TGTGCCAGCAGTTACCCCTCGGGGGAGCAGTACTTC	CASSYPSGEQYF
TRBV19	NA	TRBJ2-7	NA	TGTGCCAGTAGTTTCGGGGGGCCCCAGGGAAACTACGAGCAGTACTTC	CASSFGGPQGNYEQYF
TRBV19	TRBD2	TRBJ2-1	once	TGTGCCAGTAGTACTTTCTTGACTAGCGGGGAATACAATGAGCAGTTCTTC	CASSTFLTSGEYNEQFF
TRBV6-5	TRBD1	TRBJ1-1	few	TGTGCCAGCAGCAGGGGGCACACTGAAGCTTTCTTT	CASSRGHTEAFF
TRBV3-1/TRBV3-2	NA	TRBJ1-1	once	TGTGCCAGCAGCCCGCGACCGGGACACTCATACACTGAAGCTTTCTTT	CASSPRPGHSYTEAFF
TRBV28	NA	TRBJ2-7	NA	TGTGCCACCCTCCGGGGACTGCCCTACGAGCAGTACTTC	CATLRGLPYEQYF
TRBV9	TRBD1	TRBJ2-7	NA	TGTGCCAGCAGCCAAAGAGGGGACAGGGCCTCCTACGAGCAGTACTTC	CASSQRGDRASYEQYF
TRBV25-1	NA	TRBJ2-7	NA	TGTGCCACCTTGGACAGTAGCTCCTACGAGCAGTACTTC	CATLDSSSYEQYF
TRBV28	NA	TRBJ1-2	NA	TGTGCCAGCAGTTTCTCGGGGTATGCAGATGGCTACACCTTC	CASSFSGYADGYTF
TRBV6-5	TRBD1	TRBJ2-1	NA	TGTGCCAGCCGGGACAGGAACTACAATGAGCAGTTCTTC	CASRDRNYNEQFF
TRBV29-1	NA	TRBJ1-2	NA	TGCAGCGTGGGGGCAGGAGTCGAGAGTGACTACACCTTC	CSVGAGVESDYTF
TRBV12-5	NA	TRBJ1-1	NA	TGTGCTAGTGGTTTCGGACAGTCCGAAGCTTTCTTT	CASGFGQSEAFF
TRBV11-2	NA	TRBJ2-7	NA	TGTGCCAGCAGCCAGACTAGCTACGAGCAGTACTTC	CASSQTSYEQYF
TRBV11-3	NA	TRBJ1-4	NA	TGTGCCAGCAGCTTAGCTCTAAATGAAAAACTGTTTTTT	CASSLALNEKLFF
TRBV6-5	NA	TRBJ1-2	NA	TGTGCCAGCGAGGGCATAGGTGGCTACACCTTC	CASEGIGGYTF
TRBV25-1	TRBD2	TRBJ2-1	NA	TGTGCCAGCAGCAAAAGCGGGAGGGCCCCTGAGCAGTTCTTC	CASSKSGRAPEQFF
TRBV6-5	TRBD2	TRBJ2-2	NA	TGTGCCAGCAGAGGGAGGGCTAACGGGGAGCTGTTTTTT	CASRGRANGELFF
TRBV5-6	NA	TRBJ2-7	NA	TGTGCCAGCAGCCCGTCCTTCCGGGAGCAGTACTTC	CASSPSFREQYF
TRBV6-6	TRBD2	TRBJ2-7	NA	TGTGCCAGCAGTTACGTAGCGGGAGGGGTATTCGGCGAGCAGTACTTC	CASSYVAGGVFGEQYF
TRBV13	NA	TRBJ2-2	NA	TGTGCCAGCAGCTTACGCGTGTATCCGGAGCTGTTTTTT	CASSLRVYPELFF
TRBV3-1/TRBV3-2	TRBD2	TRBJ2-5	NA	TGTGCCAGCAGCCATAGCGGGGGGGGTCGTACCCAGTACTTC	CASSHSGGGRTQYF
TRBV4-2	TRBD2	TRBJ2-7	NA	TGTGCCAGCAGCCCCGACTCTGGGACTAGGGGGTACGAGCAGTACTTC	CASSPDSGTRGYEQYF
TRBV14	NA	TRBJ2-2	NA	TGTGCCAGCAGCCAGTCAGCAGGGCCAAGTGGTCCCGGGGAGCTGTTTTTT	CASSQSAGPSGPGELFF
TRBV2	NA	TRBJ1-5	NA	TGTGCCAGTGGAGTCAGCGGCAGCAATCAGCCCCAGCATTTT	CASGVSGSNQPQHF
TRBV13	NA	TRBJ1-1	once	TGTGCCAGCAGCCGAGGACACTTGAACACTGAAGCTTTCTTT	CASSRGHLNTEAFF
TRBV5-1	TRBD1	TRBJ2-7	NA	TGCGCCAGCAGCCCACGGACAGGGAAGGCAGACGAGCAGTACTTC	CASSPRTGKADEQYF
TRBV6-5	TRBD1	TRBJ2-2	NA	TGTGCCAGCAGGGACAGGGAAGAGGCCGGGGAGCTGTTTTTT	CASRDREEAGELFF
TRBV5-5	TRBD2	TRBJ2-7	NA	TGTGCCAGCAGCTCCAGCGGGAACGCCTACGAGCAGTACTTC	CASSSSGNAYEQYF
TRBV19	NA	TRBJ1-1	NA	TGTGCCAGTAGTATGGGACAAAAGAACACTGAAGCTTTCTTT	CASSMGQKNTEAFF
TRBV11-3	TRBD1	TRBJ2-7	NA	TGTGCCAGCAGCTTAGATGGACAGGAACGGTCCTACGAGCAGTACTTC	CASSLDGQERSYEQYF
TRBV6-5	NA	TRBJ1-1	NA	TGTGCCAGCAGTCGCATCGGGGGAGTTACTGAAGCTTTCTTT	CASSRIGGVTEAFF
TRBV9	TRBD1	TRBJ1-2	few	TGTGCCAGCAGCGTAGCACAGGGGAGTTTCTATGGCTACACCTTC	CASSVAQGSFYGYTF
TRBV7-2	NA	TRBJ1-1	NA	TGTGCCAGCAGCTCGCAGGGATCGAACACTGAAGCTTTCTTT	CASSSQGSNTEAFF
TRBV6-1	TRBD1	TRBJ1-2	NA	TGTGCCAGCAGTGAAGGCGGCAGGGGGGATGGCTACACCTTC	CASSEGGRGDGYTF
TRBV5-1	NA	TRBJ2-5	NA	TGCGCCAGCAAGGACTTCGCGGTTCAAGAGACCCAGTACTTC	CASKDFAVQETQYF